This T cell receptor (beta chain) was observed in a study of T cell responses to AZD1222 COVID-19 vaccine. Comments on this clone: What it binds is not known.

The CDR3 runs to 15 residues. The germline gives CDR1 MDHEN, CDR2 SYDVKM. V lost 4 bases and J 7 bases, leaving 19 bases between the germline ends. Findings and limits, study-wide: Spike-specific TCR breadth and depth were elevated following two AZD1222 doses. Unmutated variant regions are reportedly the target of nearly half of TCRs that are spike-specific. Baseline antibody screening turned up just six or seven seropositive AZD1222 recipients. Along spike, vaccine-associated CD4 TCRs were found throughout, with dominance at 160-218 and 743-854.

Using immunoSEQ multiplex PCR, the repertoire was profiled, and TCRdb retains in-frame clones only, with some absent. The sample lists 150,000 to 200,000 clones, just under 95% occurring once. The origin of this receptor is an adult in good health. The chain uses TRBV28 and TRBJ1-2; D perhaps matches TRBD1 (5 bases). The material was peripheral blood, obtained on day 0 of AZD1222 vaccination. CDR3: CASSWGGRGAVGYTF. The CDR3 DNA reads TGTGCCAGCAGTTGGGGAGGGAGGGGCGCCGTTGGCTACACCTTC.